This record covers a single T cell receptor beta chain. This entry is derived from a study of blood T cell repertoires in COVID-19. Looking at the study overall: Researchers got acute and convalescent COVID-19 samples from the United States, Italy and Spain. PBMCs, B-cell-depleted T cells, or T cells were the source of the cDNA or gDNA that made up the material.

The CDR3 contains 16 residues. Trimming at V came to 6 bases and at J to 4 bases, leaving 10 bases not matched to a gene. Germline CDR1 reads MNHEY; CDR2 reads SMNVEV (reference sequence). In the authors' methods: By means of reference gene primer amplification, nucleated cell counts were estimated. The data were produced by immunoSEQ multiplex PCR, yet TCRdb's version contains in-frame clones alone and is incomplete. That table gives V, J and clone size, and the DNA gave D and trimming. This table has 45,000 to 55,000 clones, around 84% appearing once. This clonotype originated in a man between 65 and 79 years old with active COVID-19. Sample: peripheral blood. The chain links TRBV27 to TRBJ2-1; 9 bases are shared with TRBD2. The CDR3 loop is CASSPTSGIKYNEQFF. CDR3 sequence (DNA): TGTGCCAGCAGCCCGACTAGCGGTATTAAATACAATGAGCAGTTCTTC.